Below, 18 T cell receptor beta chains from the same sample are listed, as sequenced in a study of regulatory and conventional T cells in RAG deficiency. Using immunoSEQ multiplex PCR, the repertoire was profiled, and TCRdb retains in-frame clones only, with some absent. The sample lists about 19,000 clones, 80% to 90% occurring once. The sorted regulatory T cells were CD4+, CD25-high and CD127-low, with genomic DNA sequenced. The same data also went into a second study, on regulatory T cells. That work adds: The PCR used 52 TRBV and 13 TRBJ primers.

The sequencing input was Tregs sorted from blood. These receptors came from a human donor in good health.

Regarding this clone: This CDR3 is also generated by other DNA sequences in the sample. The CDR3 nucleotides are TGTGCCAGCAGCCCAGCGGGACGGAGCGACCAAGAGACCCAGTACTTC. Protein product: CASSPAGRSDQETQYF. This chain joins TRBV7-3 and TRBJ2-5; 7 nucleotides agree with TRBD2. CDR1 is SGHTA and CDR2 is FQGTGA in the germline V gene. The CDR3 contains 16 residues. The J segment lost 0 bases and the V segment lost 5 bases, leaving 9 bases of the junction unmatched.

This chain uses TRBV6-1 with TRBJ2-7; perhaps TRBD1 as D (6 bases). The germline V gene has CDR1 MNHNS and CDR2 SASEGT. There are 13 residues in the CDR3. Trimming stripped 6 bases from V and 3 bases from J, with 12 bases between. The CDR3: CASRRVQGYEQYF. The CDR3 DNA follows: TGTGCCAGCAGGCGGGTACAGGGCTACGAGCAGTACTTC.

CDR3 sequence: CASSSDSFLGTEAFF. CDR3 DNA: TGTGCCAGCAGCTCAGACAGCTTTCTGGGCACTGAAGCTTTCTTT. The rearrangement uses TRBV7-9 and TRBJ1-1, with D possibly being TRBD1 (5 bases). The germline V gene encodes CDR1 SEHNR and CDR2 FQNEAQ (reference sequence). The CDR3 length is 15 residues. The V gene lost 4 bases and the J gene lost 4 bases, with 16 bases spanning the gap.

The rearrangement joins TRBV5-1 to TRBJ2-1, with D perhaps TRBD2 (6 bases). V shed 2 bases and J shed 5 bases, with 11 bases lying between them. CDR3 size: 14 residues. Germline values: CDR1 SGHRS, CDR2 YFSETQ. CDR3 sequence reads: CASSFVGGDNEQFF. The DNA of the CDR3 is TGCGCCAGCAGCTTCGTGGGGGGTGACAATGAGCAGTTCTTC.

The chain couples TRBV7-9 to TRBJ1-1; D unresolved. V dropped 5 bases and J dropped 1 base, with 8 bases sitting between them. The CDR3 is 13 residues long. Germline V CDR1 and CDR2: SEHNR, FQNEAQ (reference sequence). The CDR3 protein is CASSPIRNTEAFF. The CDR3 DNA follows: TGTGCCAGCAGCCCTATTAGGAACACTGAAGCTTTCTTT.

Of note for this clone: A junction end diverges from the germline sequence, so it may reflect a read error. The rearrangement links TRBV15 to TRBJ1-4, with no clear D. The CDR3 totals 13 residues. Looked up from germline, CDR1 is LNHNV and CDR2 is YYDKDF (reference sequence). Here the CDR3 DNA reads TGTGCCACCAGCAGAGATACCTTATCAGACGTCTATTTT. Translation gives CATSRDTLSDVYF.

CDR3 nucleotides: TGTGCCAGCAGTCTGTGGGCAGGGGGCTCTGGAACTGAAGCTTTCTTT. Residues: CASSLWAGGSGTEAFF. This chain links TRBV27 with TRBJ1-1; 8 positions match TRBD1. The CDR3 runs to 16 residues. CDR1 is MNHEY, CDR2 SMNVEV, per germline (reference sequence). After removal of 5 bases from V and 5 bases from J, the junction contained 13 bases not matched to a gene.

This sequence joins TRBV5-1 and TRBJ1-4; D gene ambiguous. V lost 0 bases and J lost 8, with 17 bases in between. This CDR3 contains 16 residues. Germline CDR1 SGHRS, CDR2 YFSETQ. The CDR3 region is CASSLAPRKGSEKLFF. The CDR3 DNA is TGCGCCAGCAGCTTGGCCCCAAGGAAGGGCAGCGAAAAACTGTTTTTT.

This clone occurred once. The chain combines TRBV5-6 with TRBJ1-1; D unresolved. The CDR3 consists of 15 residues. Deletions cut 1 base from V and 4 bases from J, with 14 bases between. Germline values: CDR1 SGHDT, CDR2 YYEEEE. The CDR3, as DNA: TGTGCCAGCAGCTTGCTCGACCGATTTAGCACTGAAGCTTTCTTT. Its translation is CASSLLDRFSTEAFF.

The genes are TRBV5-1 and TRBJ1-2; D remains unclear. The CDR3 has 11 residues. V lost 1 base, J lost 8 bases, and 6 bases lay in between. Per germline, CDR1 SGHRS and CDR2 YFSETQ. The CDR3 is CASSLPPGYTF. In nucleotides, the CDR3 is TGCGCCAGCAGCTTGCCTCCCGGCTACACCTTC.

J is TRBJ1-5 and V is TRBV30; tentatively, D is TRBD1 (5 bases). Germline CDR1 GTSNPN, CDR2 SVGIG (reference sequence). The V and J ends lost 2 bases and 4 bases respectively, with 15 bases between them. The CDR3 extends over 15 amino acids. CDR3 sequence (DNA): TGTGCCTGGAGTCGGGGGTTTGACTTGAATCAGCCCCAGCATTTT. It is translated as CAWSRGFDLNQPQHF.

This clone has just a few counts. The chain combines TRBV5-5 with TRBJ1-6; TRBD1 matches at 11 bases. V trimming: 1 base; J trimming: 8 bases; junction bases outside the gene matches: 2. Germline V CDR1 and CDR2: SGHKS, YYEKEE (reference sequence). CDR3 length equals 15 residues. CDR3 region: CASSLPGQGDSPLHF. In DNA, the CDR3 is TGTGCCAGCAGCTTGCCGGGACAGGGGGATTCACCCCTCCACTTT.

This rearrangement joins TRBV29-1 to TRBJ1-5; D unresolved. Germline assignment: CDR1 SQVTM and CDR2 ANQGSEA. This CDR3 spans 13 amino acids. V was cut by 3 bases and J by 4 bases, with 10 bases left in between. CDR3 sequence reads: CSVEIRPNQPQHF. CDR3 nucleotides: TGCAGCGTTGAGATTAGGCCTAATCAGCCCCAGCATTTT.

The rearrangement uses TRBV6-1 and TRBJ2-3; a possible D gene is TRBD2 (5 bases). The V gene's germline CDR1 is MNHNS and CDR2 SASEGT. The CDR3 has 15 residues. Trimming took 2 bases from V and 0 from J, leaving 9 bases between them. In DNA form, the CDR3 reads TGTGCCAGCAGTGAACTAGCCTCTAGCACAGATACGCAGTATTTT. As protein: CASSELASSTDTQYF.

The V and J genes are TRBV4-3 and TRBJ2-7; 10 positions match TRBD2. Trimming took 3 bases from V and 3 from J; bases not matched to a gene: 8. CDR1 is LGHNA, CDR2 YSLEER, per germline. This CDR3 has 16 amino acids. This CDR3 reads CASSHIAGGVYYEQYF. The CDR3 nucleotides are TGCGCCAGCAGCCATATAGCGGGGGGAGTCTACTACGAGCAGTACTTC.

This rearrangement joins TRBV30 to TRBJ1-5; 9 bases map to TRBD1. From germline, CDR1 is GTSNPN and CDR2 SVGIG (reference sequence). V trimming: 7 bases; J trimming: 3 bases; junction bases outside the gene matches: 10. The CDR3 is made up of 15 amino acids. For the CDR3, the DNA is TGTGCCTCGAGAGAACAGGGGGCTAACAATCAGCCCCAGCATTTT. Residues: CASREQGANNQPQHF. The whole variable domain, filled in from reference TRBV30 and TRBJ1-5, reads SQTIHQWPATLVQPVGSPLSLECTVEGTSNPNLYWYRQAAGRGLQLLFYSVGIGQISSEVPQNLSASRPQDRQFILSSKKLLLSDSGFYLCASREQGANNQPQHFGDGTRLSIL.

The chain has TRBV10-3 and TRBJ2-7; the D gene is possibly TRBD2 (5 bases). This CDR3 spans 11 amino acids. Germline CDR1 reads ENHRY; CDR2 reads SYGVKD. The CDR3 DNA is TGTGCAGCCGGGATCTCCTACGAGCAGTACTTC. It specifies CAAGISYEQYF.

The rearrangement uses TRBV28 and TRBJ1-2, with TRBD1 matching over 8 bases. The CDR3 is 14 residues long. J lost 8 bases, V lost 6 bases, and 11 bases had no gene match. Germline assignment: CDR1 MDHEN and CDR2 SYDVKM. Here the CDR3 reads CASSTHPGGGGYTF. Written as DNA, the CDR3 is TGTGCCAGCAGCACACACCCAGGGGGCGGGGGCTACACCTTC.